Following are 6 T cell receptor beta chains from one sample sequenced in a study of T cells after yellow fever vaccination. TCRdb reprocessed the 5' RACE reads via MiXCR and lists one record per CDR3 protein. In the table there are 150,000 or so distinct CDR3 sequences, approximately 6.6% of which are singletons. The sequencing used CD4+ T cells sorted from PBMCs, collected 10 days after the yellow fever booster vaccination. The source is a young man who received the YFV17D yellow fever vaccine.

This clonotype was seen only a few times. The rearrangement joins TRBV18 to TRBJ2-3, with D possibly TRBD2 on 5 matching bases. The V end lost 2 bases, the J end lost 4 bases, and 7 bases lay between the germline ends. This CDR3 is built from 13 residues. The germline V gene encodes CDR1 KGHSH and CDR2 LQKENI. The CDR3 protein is CASSPTRADTQYF. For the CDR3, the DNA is TGTGCCAGCTCACCAACGCGGGCAGATACGCAGTATTTT. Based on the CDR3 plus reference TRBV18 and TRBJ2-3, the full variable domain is NAGVMQNPRHLVRRRGQEARLRCSPMKGHSHVYWYRQLPEEGLKFMVYLQKENIIDESGMPKERFSAEFPKEGPSILRIQQVVRGDSAAYFCASSPTRADTQYFGPGTRLTVL.

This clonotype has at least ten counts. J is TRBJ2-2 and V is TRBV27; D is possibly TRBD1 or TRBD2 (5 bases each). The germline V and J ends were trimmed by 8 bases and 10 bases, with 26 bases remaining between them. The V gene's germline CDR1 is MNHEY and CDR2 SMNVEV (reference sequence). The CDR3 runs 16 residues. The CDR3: CASRPSGTTVWEELFF. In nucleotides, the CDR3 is TGTGCCAGCCGCCCGTCCGGGACCACCGTATGGGAGGAGCTGTTTTTT.

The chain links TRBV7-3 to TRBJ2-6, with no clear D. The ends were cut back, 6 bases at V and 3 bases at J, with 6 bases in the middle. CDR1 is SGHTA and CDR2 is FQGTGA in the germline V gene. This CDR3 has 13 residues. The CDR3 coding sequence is TGTGCCAGCAGTTTTGGTGGGGCCAACGTCCTGACTTTC. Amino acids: CASSFGGANVLTF.

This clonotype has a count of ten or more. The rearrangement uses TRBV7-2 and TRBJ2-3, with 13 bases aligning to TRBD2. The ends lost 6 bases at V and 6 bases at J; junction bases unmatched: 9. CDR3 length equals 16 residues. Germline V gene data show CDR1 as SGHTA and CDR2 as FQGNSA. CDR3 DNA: TGTGCCAGCAGACCCCGGACTAGCGGGAGTGGGGATACGCAGTATTTT. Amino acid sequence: CASRPRTSGSGDTQYF.

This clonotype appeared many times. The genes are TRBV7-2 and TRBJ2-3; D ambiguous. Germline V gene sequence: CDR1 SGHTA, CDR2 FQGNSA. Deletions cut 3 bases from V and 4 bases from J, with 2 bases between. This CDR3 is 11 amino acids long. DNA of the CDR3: TGTGCCAGCAGCTTCCCAGATACGCAGTATTTT. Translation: CASSFPDTQYF.

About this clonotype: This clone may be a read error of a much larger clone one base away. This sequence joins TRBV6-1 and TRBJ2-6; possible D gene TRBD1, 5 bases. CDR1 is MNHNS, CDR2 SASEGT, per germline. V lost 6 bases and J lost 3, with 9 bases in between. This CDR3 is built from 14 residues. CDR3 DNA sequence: TGTGCCAGCAGACAGGTCTTTGGGGCCAACGTCCTGACTTTC. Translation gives CASRQVFGANVLTF.